Shown below are 13 T cell receptor beta chains from a single sample sequenced in a study of shared clonotypes between healthy human individuals. Sequenced by immunoSEQ multiplex PCR; TCRdb stores in-frame clones only, minus some. The sample shows approximately 2,300,000 clones, around 90% of them seen only once. Input material: naive CD4+ T cells from PBMCs. Subset defined: CD45RA+ positively selected. The receptors here all came from a man between 18 and 29 years old in good health. Some clones in this sample may be carry-over from other donors' samples.

The chain joins TRBV19 to TRBJ1-1; no clear D gene. V shed 7 bases and J shed 4 bases, with 10 bases lying between them. The CDR3 has 12 amino acids. The germline V gene has CDR1 LNHDA and CDR2 SQIVND (reference sequence). The CDR3 DNA reads as TGTGCCAGTAAGGACGGATTCACTGAAGCTTTCTTT. This encodes CASKDGFTEAFF.

This sequence joins TRBV28 and TRBJ1-4; D gene uncertain. CDR3 size: 14 residues. CDR1 is MDHEN and CDR2 is SYDVKM in the germline V gene. Deletions cut 5 bases from V and 4 bases from J, with 11 bases between. The CDR3 region has the DNA TGTGCCAGCAGTAAATCCGGAGTTAATGAAAAACTGTTTTTT. The encoded protein is CASSKSGVNEKLFF.

The sample holds a few counts of this clone. CDR3 nucleotides: TGTGCCAGCAGGGTAGGGTGGCACACTGAAGCTTTCTTT. Residues: CASRVGWHTEAFF. The V gene is TRBV2, the J gene TRBJ1-1; no clear D. V was trimmed by 6 bases and J by 3 bases, leaving 11 bases between them. This CDR3 spans 13 amino acids. Germline V gene sequence: CDR1 SNHLY, CDR2 FYNNEI.

The chain joins TRBV7-3 to TRBJ2-2; D may be TRBD1 (5 bases). V lost 1 base to trimming and J lost 5 bases, with 17 bases between them. From germline, CDR1 is SGHTA and CDR2 FQGTGA. CDR3 size: 17 residues. CDR3 nucleotides: TGTGCCAGCAGCTTAAGGGGCTGGGGTACTGGGACCGGGGAGCTGTTTTTT. This translates into CASSLRGWGTGTGELFF.

CDR3 region: CASSSKGSGRLTDTQYF. Written as DNA, the CDR3 is TGTGCCAGCAGCTCAAAGGGGAGCGGGAGGTTAACAGATACGCAGTATTTT. The chain uses TRBV7-2 and TRBJ2-3; 9 nucleotides match TRBD2. With 4 bases clipped from V and 3 bases from J, the junction kept 11 bases outside the gene matches. There are 17 residues in the CDR3. Germline V CDR1 and CDR2: SGHTA, FQGNSA.

The chain carries TRBV10-3 and TRBJ2-5, with 7 positions matching TRBD2. From germline, CDR1 is ENHRY and CDR2 SYGVKD. The CDR3 totals 18 residues. Trimming cost V 1 base and J 1 base; bases outside gene matches: 12. The CDR3 protein is CAISELPPSGGIQETQYF. CDR3 DNA sequence: TGTGCCATCAGTGAGTTGCCACCTAGCGGAGGAATCCAAGAGACCCAGTACTTC.

The chain is built from TRBV7-3 and TRBJ2-1; D gene unclear. The CDR3 length is 12 residues. V lost 5 bases, J lost 7 bases, and 9 bases lay in between. Germline assignment: CDR1 SGHTA and CDR2 FQGTGA. The CDR3 DNA sequence: TGTGCCAGCAGCCCGGACCGGAATGAGCAGTTCTTC. This encodes CASSPDRNEQFF.

This clone showed up just once. The chain has TRBV12-5 and TRBJ2-1; no clear D gene. This CDR3 has 13 amino acids. V shed 0 bases and J shed 9 bases, with 9 bases lying between them. Per the germline V gene, CDR1 is LGHNT and CDR2 is FRNRAP. The CDR3 loop reads CASGLVGLSEQFF. As DNA, the CDR3 is TGTGCTAGTGGTTTGGTAGGGTTGTCTGAGCAGTTCTTC. The full variable domain, in which reference TRBV12-5 and TRBJ2-1 provide the parts outside the CDR3, is DARVTQTPRHKVTEMGQEVTMRCQPILGHNTVFWYRQTMMQGLELLAYFRNRAPLDDSGMPKDRFSAEMPDATLATLKIQPSEPRDSAVYFCASGLVGLSEQFFGPGTRLTVL.

Remarks on this clone: The sample contains more than one DNA sequence encoding this CDR3. V usage is TRBV28 and J usage is TRBJ2-7; D is unclear. CDR1 and CDR2 (germline): MDHEN, SYDVKM. The CDR3 covers 11 residues. V lost 1 base and J 7 bases, leaving 5 bases between the germline ends. CDR3 protein: CASSLFDEQYF. The CDR3 nucleotides read TGTGCCAGCAGTTTATTTGATGAGCAGTACTTC. The whole variable domain, filled in from reference TRBV28 and TRBJ2-7, reads DVKVTQSSRYLVKRTGEKVFLECVQDMDHENMFWYRQDPGLGLRLIYFSYDVKMKEKGDIPEGYSVSREKKERFSLILESASTNQTSMYLCASSLFDEQYFGPGTRLTVT.

The genes are TRBV19 and TRBJ1-3; D remains ambiguous. Germline V gives CDR1 LNHDA, CDR2 SQIVND (reference sequence). CDR3 length equals 14 residues. V was clipped by 8 bases and J by 0 bases, with 11 bases between them. CDR3 nucleotides: TGTGCCAGTGAAAAACTAAGCTCTGGAAACACCATATATTTT. Translating gives CASEKLSSGNTIYF. Variable domain in full (rest from reference TRBV19 and TRBJ1-3): DGGITQSPKYLFRKEGQNVTLSCEQNLNHDAMYWYRQDPGQGLRLIYYSQIVNDFQKGDIAEGYSVSREKKESFPLTVTSAQKNPTAFYLCASEKLSSGNTIYFGEGSWLTVV.

J is TRBJ1-4 and V is TRBV19; possible D gene TRBD1, 5 bases. Germline V gene data show CDR1 as LNHDA and CDR2 as SQIVND (reference sequence). V lost 7 bases and J lost 1, with 10 bases in between. This CDR3 spans 14 amino acids. The CDR3 here is CASTHTGTNEKLFF. The CDR3 nucleotides are TGTGCCAGTACGCACACAGGAACTAATGAAAAACTGTTTTTT.

The chain joins TRBV28 to TRBJ1-2; no clear D. V dropped 5 bases and J dropped 2 bases, with 27 bases sitting between them. Germline CDR1 MDHEN, CDR2 SYDVKM. The CDR3 is made up of 19 amino acids. CDR3 DNA sequence: TGTGCCAGCAGTCCGACGGCGGGTGACCTCAGGTTTCGGAACTATGGCTACACCTTC. Translated, it gives CASSPTAGDLRFRNYGYTF.

The chain uses TRBV19 and TRBJ2-3; 7 nucleotides match TRBD1. Germline CDR1 reads LNHDA; CDR2 reads SQIVND (reference sequence). V dropped 5 bases and J dropped 3; count of bases not matched to a gene: 8. The CDR3 is 15 residues long. CDR3 coding DNA: TGTGCCAGTAGTCCTTGGGACAGAAGAACAGATACGCAGTATTTT. As protein: CASSPWDRRTDTQYF. The full variable domain, in which reference TRBV19 and TRBJ2-3 provide the parts outside the CDR3, is DGGITQSPKYLFRKEGQNVTLSCEQNLNHDAMYWYRQDPGQGLRLIYYSQIVNDFQKGDIAEGYSVSREKKESFPLTVTSAQKNPTAFYLCASSPWDRRTDTQYFGPGTRLTVL.